This T cell receptor (beta chain) stems from a study of control samples from healthy donors and cancer patients. Repertoires were generated with immunoSEQ multiplex PCR, while TCRdb's copy carries only in-frame clones and drops some. The top ten clones hold less than 2.5% of a sample with roughly 130,000 clones, 90% of them seen once. The source is a young man in good health. The sequenced sample was blood.

DNA for the CDR3: TGTGCCAGCAGGGGGATGGGGGGCTACACCTTC. Translating it yields CASRGMGGYTF. The rearrangement joins TRBV6-5 to TRBJ1-2; D not certain. This CDR3 has 11 amino acids. In germline, CDR1 is MNHEY, CDR2 SVGAGI. V was clipped by 6 bases and J by 8 bases, with 10 bases between them.